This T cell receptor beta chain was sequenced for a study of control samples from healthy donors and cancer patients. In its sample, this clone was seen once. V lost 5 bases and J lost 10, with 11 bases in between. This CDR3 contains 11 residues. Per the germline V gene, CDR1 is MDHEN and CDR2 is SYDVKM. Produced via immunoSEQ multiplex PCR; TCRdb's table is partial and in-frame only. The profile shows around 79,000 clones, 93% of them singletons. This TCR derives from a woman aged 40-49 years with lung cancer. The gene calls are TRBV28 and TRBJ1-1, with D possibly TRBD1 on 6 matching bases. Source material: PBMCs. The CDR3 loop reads CASSLGGVAFF. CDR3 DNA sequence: TGTGCCAGCAGTCTTGGGGGCGTAGCTTTCTTT.